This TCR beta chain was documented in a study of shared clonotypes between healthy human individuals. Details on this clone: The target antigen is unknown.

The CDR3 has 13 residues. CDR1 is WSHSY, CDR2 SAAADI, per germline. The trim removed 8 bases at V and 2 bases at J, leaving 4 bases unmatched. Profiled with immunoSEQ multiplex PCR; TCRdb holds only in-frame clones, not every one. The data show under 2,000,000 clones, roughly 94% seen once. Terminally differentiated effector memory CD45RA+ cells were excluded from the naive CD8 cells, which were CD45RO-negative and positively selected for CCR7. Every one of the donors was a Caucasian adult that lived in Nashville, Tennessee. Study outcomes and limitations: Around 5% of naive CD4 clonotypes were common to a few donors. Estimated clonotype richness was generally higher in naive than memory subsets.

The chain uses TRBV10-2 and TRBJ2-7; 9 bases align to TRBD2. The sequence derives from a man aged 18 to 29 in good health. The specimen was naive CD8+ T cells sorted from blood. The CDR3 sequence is CASGLARAYEQYF. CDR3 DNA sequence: TGCGCCAGCGGACTAGCGAGGGCCTACGAGCAGTACTTC.